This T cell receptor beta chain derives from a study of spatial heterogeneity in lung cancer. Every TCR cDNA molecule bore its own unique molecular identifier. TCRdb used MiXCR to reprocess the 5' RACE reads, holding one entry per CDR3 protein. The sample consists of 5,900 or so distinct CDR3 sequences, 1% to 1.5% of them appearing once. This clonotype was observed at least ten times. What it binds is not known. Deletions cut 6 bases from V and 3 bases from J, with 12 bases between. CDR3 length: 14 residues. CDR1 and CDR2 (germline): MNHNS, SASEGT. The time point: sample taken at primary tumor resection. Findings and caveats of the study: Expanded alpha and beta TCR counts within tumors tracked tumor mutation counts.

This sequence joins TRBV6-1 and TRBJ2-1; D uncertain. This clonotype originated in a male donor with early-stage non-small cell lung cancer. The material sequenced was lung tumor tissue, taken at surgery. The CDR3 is CASSRQDGYNEQFF. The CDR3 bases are TGTGCCAGCAGCAGGCAGGATGGCTACAATGAGCAGTTCTTC.